The table lists the clone carrying this T cell receptor (beta chain) with a few counts. Its cognate antigen is unknown. This CDR3 has 15 residues. Germline CDR1 MDHEN, CDR2 SYDVKM. Trimming took off 4 bases at V and 2 bases at J, with 14 bases between the two ends. The source of the sample is a study of CD8 T cells in ankylosing spondylitis. Study results and limitations: One TCR beta motif, made up of eight or nine highly homologous variants, appeared characteristic of ankylosing spondylitis blood.

Using its own MiXCR run on the 5' RACE reads, TCRdb lists one record per CDR3 protein. The repertoire consists of fewer than 400,000 distinct CDR3 sequences, with about a fifth occurring once and the leading ten covering less than 20%. The chain joins TRBV28 to TRBJ1-1; TRBD1 is a possible D gene (6 bases). The sequence derives from a male donor with ankylosing spondylitis. Material: blood, either unsorted or a sorted T cell fraction (not recorded which). Here the CDR3 reads CASSSPRGSNTEAFF. As DNA, the CDR3 is TGTGCCAGCAGTTCCCCCAGGGGCTCCAACACTGAAGCTTTCTTT. The whole variable domain, remainder taken from reference TRBV28 and TRBJ1-1, is DVKVTQSSRYLVKRTGEKVFLECVQDMDHENMFWYRQDPGLGLRLIYFSYDVKMKEKGDIPEGYSVSREKKERFSLILESASTNQTSMYLCASSSPRGSNTEAFFGQGTRLTVV.